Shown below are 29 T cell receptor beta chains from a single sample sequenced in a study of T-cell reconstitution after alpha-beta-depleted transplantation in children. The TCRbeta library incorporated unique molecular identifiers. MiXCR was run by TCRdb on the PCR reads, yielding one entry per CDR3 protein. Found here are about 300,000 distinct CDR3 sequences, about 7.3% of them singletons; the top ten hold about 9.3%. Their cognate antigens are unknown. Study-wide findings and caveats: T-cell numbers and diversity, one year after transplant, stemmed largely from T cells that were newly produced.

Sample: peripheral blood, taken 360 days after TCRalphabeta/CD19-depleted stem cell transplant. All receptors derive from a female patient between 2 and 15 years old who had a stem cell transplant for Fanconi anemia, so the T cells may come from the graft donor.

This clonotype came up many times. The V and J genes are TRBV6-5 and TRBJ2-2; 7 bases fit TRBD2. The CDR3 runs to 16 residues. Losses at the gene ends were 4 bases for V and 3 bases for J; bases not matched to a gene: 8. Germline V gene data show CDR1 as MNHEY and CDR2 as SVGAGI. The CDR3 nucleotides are TGTGCCAGCAGTTTCCCGGGAGGTGGGGACACCGGGGAGCTGTTTTTT. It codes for CASSFPGGGDTGELFF.

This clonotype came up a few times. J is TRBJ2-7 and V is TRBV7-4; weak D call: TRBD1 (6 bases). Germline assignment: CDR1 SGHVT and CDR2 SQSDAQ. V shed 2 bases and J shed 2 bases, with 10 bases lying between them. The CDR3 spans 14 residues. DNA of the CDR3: TGTGCCAGCAGCTTAAACAGGGTGGCCTACGAGCAGTACTTC. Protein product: CASSLNRVAYEQYF. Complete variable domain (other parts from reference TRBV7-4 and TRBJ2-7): GAGVSQSPRYKVAKRGRDVALRCDSISGHVTLYWYRQTLGQGSEVLTYSQSDAQRDKSGRPSGRFSAERPERSVSTLKIQRTEQGDSAVYLCASSLNRVAYEQYFGPGTRLTVT.

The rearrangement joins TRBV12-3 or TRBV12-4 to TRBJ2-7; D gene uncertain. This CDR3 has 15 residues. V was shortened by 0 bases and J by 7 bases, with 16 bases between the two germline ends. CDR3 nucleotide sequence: TGTGCCAGCAGTTTAGCGGAAGTCATGGGTGGGGAGCAGTACTTC. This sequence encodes CASSLAEVMGGEQYF.

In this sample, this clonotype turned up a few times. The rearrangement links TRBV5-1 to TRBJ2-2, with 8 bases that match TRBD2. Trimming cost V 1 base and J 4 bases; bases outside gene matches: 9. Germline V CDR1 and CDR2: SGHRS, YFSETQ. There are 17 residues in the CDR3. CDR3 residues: CASSLSLGRVSTGELFF. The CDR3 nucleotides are TGCGCCAGCAGCTTGTCCCTCGGGAGGGTATCCACCGGGGAGCTGTTTTTT.

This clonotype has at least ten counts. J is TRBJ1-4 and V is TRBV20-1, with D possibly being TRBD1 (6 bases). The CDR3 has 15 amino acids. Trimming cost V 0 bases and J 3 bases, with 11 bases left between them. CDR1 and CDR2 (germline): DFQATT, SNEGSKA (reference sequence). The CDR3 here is CSARDPGAANEKLFF. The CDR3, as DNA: TGCAGTGCTAGAGATCCGGGGGCAGCTAATGAAAAACTGTTTTTT.

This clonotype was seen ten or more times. The CDR3 DNA follows: TGTGCCAGCAGCTCCGGAGGCAGCAATGAGCAGTTCTTC. Its protein product is CASSSGGSNEQFF. The rearrangement joins TRBV7-9 to TRBJ2-1; perhaps TRBD2 as D (5 bases). CDR1 SEHNR and CDR2 FQNEAQ come from the germline V gene (reference sequence). The CDR3 contains 13 residues. The V end was cut by 4 bases, the J end by 6 bases, with 10 bases between.

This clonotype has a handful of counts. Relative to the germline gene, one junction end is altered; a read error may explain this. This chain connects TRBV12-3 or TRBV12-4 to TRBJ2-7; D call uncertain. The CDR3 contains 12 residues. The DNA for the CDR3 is TGTGCCAGCAGCCTTTTTAACGCCCATCACGTCTTC. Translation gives CASSLFNAHHVF.

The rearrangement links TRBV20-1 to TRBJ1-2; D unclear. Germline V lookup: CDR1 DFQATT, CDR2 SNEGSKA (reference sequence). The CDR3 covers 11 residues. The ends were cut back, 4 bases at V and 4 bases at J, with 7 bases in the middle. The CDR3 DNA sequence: TGCAGTGCTAAAGGGAGCTATGGCTACACCTTC. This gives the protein CSAKGSYGYTF.

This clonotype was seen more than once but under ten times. The CDR3 DNA is TGTGCCAGCAGCCCCCTGTGGGACAGGGGACAAGAGACCCAGTACTTC. This sequence encodes CASSPLWDRGQETQYF. The rearrangement joins TRBV11-2 to TRBJ2-5; 10 positions agree with TRBD1. Trimming took 5 bases from V and 2 from J; bases not matched to a gene: 8. This CDR3 comprises 16 residues. Per germline, CDR1 SGHAT and CDR2 FQNNGV.

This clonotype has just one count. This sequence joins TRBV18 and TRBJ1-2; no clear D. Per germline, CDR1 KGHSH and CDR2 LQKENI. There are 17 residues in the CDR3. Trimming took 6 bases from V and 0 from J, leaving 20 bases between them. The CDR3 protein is CASSPGAVQEANYGYTF. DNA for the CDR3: TGTGCCAGCTCCCCCGGTGCTGTCCAGGAAGCTAACTATGGCTACACCTTC.

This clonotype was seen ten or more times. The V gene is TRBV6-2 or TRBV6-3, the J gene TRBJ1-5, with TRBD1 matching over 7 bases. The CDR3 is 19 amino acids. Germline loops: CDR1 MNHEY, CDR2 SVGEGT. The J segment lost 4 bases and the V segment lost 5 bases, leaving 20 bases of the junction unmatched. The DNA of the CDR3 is TGTGCCAGCAGTCCACACATCGGTCCGGCGCAGACAGGGAATCAGCCCCAGCATTTT. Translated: CASSPHIGPAQTGNQPQHF.

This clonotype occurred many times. The CDR3 loop is CASSSHTGLGKGNEQFF. CDR3 in DNA: TGTGCCAGCAGCTCTCACACCGGATTGGGGAAGGGCAATGAGCAGTTCTTC. This sequence joins TRBV28 and TRBJ2-1; D is unresolved. CDR1 and CDR2 (germline): MDHEN, SYDVKM. Between the trimmed V and J ends, which lost 6 bases and 6 bases, there was a span of 24 bases. The length of the CDR3 is 17 residues.

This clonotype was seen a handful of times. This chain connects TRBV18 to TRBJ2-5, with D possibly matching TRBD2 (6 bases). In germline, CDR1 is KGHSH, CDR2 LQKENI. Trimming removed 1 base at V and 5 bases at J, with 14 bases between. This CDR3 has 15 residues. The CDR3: CASSPLPSVGETQYF. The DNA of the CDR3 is TGTGCCAGCTCACCACTCCCTAGCGTGGGGGAGACCCAGTACTTC.

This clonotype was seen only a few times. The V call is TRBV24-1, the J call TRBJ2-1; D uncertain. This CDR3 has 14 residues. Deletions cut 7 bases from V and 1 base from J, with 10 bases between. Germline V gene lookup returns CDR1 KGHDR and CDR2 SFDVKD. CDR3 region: CATSRSLSYNEQFF. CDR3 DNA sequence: TGTGCCACCAGCCGGTCTCTATCCTACAATGAGCAGTTCTTC.

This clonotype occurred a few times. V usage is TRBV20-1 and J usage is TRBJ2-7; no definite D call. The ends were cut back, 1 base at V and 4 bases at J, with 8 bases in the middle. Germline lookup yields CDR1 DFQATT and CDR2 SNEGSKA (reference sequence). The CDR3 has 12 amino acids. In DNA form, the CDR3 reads TGCAGTGCTAGAGTGTCCCAATACGAGCAGTACTTC. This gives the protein CSARVSQYEQYF.

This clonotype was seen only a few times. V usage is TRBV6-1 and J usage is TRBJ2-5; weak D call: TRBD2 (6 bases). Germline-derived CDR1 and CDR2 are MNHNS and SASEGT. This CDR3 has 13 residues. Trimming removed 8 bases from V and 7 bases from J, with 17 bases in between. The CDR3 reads CASPAAGGATQYF. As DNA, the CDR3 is TGTGCCAGCCCGGCGGCAGGCGGGGCGACCCAGTACTTC.

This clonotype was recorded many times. CDR3 sequence: CASSGTGTGGWRYQPQHF. Here the CDR3 DNA reads TGTGCCAGCAGCGGAACAGGGACAGGGGGTTGGCGATATCAGCCCCAGCATTTT. The gene calls are TRBV2 and TRBJ1-5, with 11 bases matching TRBD1. The germline CDR1 and CDR2 sequences are SNHLY and FYNNEI. The CDR3 covers 18 residues. Trimming at V came to 6 bases and at J to 5 bases, leaving 15 bases not matched to a gene. Complete variable domain (other parts from reference TRBV2 and TRBJ1-5): EPEVTQTPSHQVTQMGQEVILRCVPISNHLYFYWYRQILGQKVEFLVSFYNNEISEKSEIFDDQFSVERPDGSNFTLKIRSTKLEDSAMYFCASSGTGTGGWRYQPQHFGDGTRLSIL.

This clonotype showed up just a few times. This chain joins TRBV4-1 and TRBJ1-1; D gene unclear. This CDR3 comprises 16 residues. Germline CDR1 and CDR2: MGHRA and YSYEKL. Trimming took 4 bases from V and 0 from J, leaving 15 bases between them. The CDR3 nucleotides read TGCGCCAGCAGCCGCGCGGTGACGCCTATGAACACTGAAGCTTTCTTT. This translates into CASSRAVTPMNTEAFF.

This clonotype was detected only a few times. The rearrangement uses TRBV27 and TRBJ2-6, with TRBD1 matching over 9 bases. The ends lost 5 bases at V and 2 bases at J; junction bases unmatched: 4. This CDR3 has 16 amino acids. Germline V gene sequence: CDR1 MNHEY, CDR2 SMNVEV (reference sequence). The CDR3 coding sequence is TGTGCCAGCAGTATAACAGGGGGCGCTGGGGCCAACGTCCTGACTTTC. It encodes CASSITGGAGANVLTF.

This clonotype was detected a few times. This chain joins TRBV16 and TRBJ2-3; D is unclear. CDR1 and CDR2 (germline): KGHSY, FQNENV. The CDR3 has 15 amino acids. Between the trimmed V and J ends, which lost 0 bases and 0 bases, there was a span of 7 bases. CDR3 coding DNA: TGTGCCAGCAGCCAATCGTGGACGAGCACAGATACGCAGTATTTT. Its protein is CASSQSWTSTDTQYF.

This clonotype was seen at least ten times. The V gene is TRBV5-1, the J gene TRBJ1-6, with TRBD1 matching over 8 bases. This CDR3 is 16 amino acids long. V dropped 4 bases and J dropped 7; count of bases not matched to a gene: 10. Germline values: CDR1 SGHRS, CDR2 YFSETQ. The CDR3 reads CASSLKDRVGNSPLHF. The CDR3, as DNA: TGCGCCAGCAGCCTAAAGGACAGGGTGGGAAATTCACCCCTCCACTTT.

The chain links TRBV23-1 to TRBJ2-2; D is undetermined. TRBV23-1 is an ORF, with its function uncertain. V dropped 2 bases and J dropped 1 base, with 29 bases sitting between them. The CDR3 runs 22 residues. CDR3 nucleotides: TGCGCCAGCAGTCAAAATCCAACAGCTCTTATATCCGGAGAGTTGAACACCGGGGAGCTGTTTTTT. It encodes CASSQNPTALISGELNTGELFF.

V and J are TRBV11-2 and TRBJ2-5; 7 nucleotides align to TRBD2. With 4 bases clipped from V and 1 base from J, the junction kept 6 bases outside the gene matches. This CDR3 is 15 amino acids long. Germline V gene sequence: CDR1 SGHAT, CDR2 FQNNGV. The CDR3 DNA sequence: TGTGCCAGCAGCTGGGGAGCGGGATCCCAAGAGACCCAGTACTTC. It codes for CASSWGAGSQETQYF.

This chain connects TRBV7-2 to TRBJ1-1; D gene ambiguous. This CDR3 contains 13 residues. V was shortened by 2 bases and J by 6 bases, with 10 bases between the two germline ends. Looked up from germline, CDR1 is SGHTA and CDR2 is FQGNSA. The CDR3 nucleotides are TGTGCCAGCAGCTTACACGTTGAATCTGAAGCTTTCTTT. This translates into CASSLHVESEAFF.

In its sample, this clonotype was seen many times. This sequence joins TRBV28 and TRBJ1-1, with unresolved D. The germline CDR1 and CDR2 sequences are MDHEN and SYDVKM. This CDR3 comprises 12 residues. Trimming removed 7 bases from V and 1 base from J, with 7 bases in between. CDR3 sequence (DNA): TGTGCCAGCAATGAGGGGAACACTGAAGCTTTCTTT. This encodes CASNEGNTEAFF. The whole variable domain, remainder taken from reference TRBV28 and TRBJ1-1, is DVKVTQSSRYLVKRTGEKVFLECVQDMDHENMFWYRQDPGLGLRLIYFSYDVKMKEKGDIPEGYSVSREKKERFSLILESASTNQTSMYLCASNEGNTEAFFGQGTRLTVV.

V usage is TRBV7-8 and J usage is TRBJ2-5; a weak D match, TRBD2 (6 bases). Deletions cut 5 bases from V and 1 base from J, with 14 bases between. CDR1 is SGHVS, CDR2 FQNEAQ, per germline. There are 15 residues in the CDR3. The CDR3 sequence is CASSHPGTAQETQYF. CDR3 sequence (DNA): TGTGCCAGCAGCCACCCCGGGACTGCCCAAGAGACCCAGTACTTC. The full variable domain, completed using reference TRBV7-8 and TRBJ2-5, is GAGVSQSPRYKVAKRGQDVALRCDPISGHVSLFWYQQALGQGPEFLTYFQNEAQLDKSGLPSDRFFAERPEGSVSTLKIQRTQQEDSAVYLCASSHPGTAQETQYFGPGTRLLVL.

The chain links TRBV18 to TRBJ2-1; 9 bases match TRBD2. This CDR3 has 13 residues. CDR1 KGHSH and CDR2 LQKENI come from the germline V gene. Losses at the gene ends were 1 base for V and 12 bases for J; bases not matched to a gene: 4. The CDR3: CASSPLAGEAQFF. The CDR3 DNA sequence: TGTGCCAGCTCACCACTAGCGGGAGAGGCGCAGTTCTTC.

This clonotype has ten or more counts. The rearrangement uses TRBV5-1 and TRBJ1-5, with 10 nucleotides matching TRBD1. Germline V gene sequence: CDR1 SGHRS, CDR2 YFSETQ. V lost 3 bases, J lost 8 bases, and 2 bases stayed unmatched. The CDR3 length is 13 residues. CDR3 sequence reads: CASSSGTGEPQHF. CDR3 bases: TGCGCCAGCAGCTCCGGGACAGGGGAGCCCCAGCATTTT.

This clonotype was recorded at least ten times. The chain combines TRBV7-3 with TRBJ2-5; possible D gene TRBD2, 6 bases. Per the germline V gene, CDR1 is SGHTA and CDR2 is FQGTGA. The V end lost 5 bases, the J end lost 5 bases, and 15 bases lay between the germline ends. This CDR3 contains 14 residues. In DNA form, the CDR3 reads TGTGCCAGCAGCCCCCTCGGGGGAGGCGAGACCCAGTACTTC. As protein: CASSPLGGGETQYF.